This T cell receptor (beta chain) was identified during a study of radiotherapy plus CTLA-4 blockade in lung cancer. Study overall: Objective response rate was around 20%; disease control rate, 25% to 35%.

Chemo-refractory metastatic non-small-cell lung cancer patients were treated with focal radiation plus CTLA-4 blockade with ipilimumab. Study observations and caveats: Strongest reported response predictors: early blood clone changes and post-radiation interferon-beta. In blood, after radiotherapy plus ipilimumab, tumor-derived TCR clones expanded.

To note about this clone: As yet, its antigen is unknown.

CDR1 and CDR2 from the germline V gene are SGHRS and YFSETQ. The V segment lost 0 bases and the J segment 5 bases; nucleotides outside the gene matches: 9. This CDR3 has 16 residues. Repertoires were generated with immunoSEQ multiplex PCR, while TCRdb's copy carries only in-frame clones and drops some. Here the sample spans around 80,000 clones, roughly four fifths being singletons. The TCR comes from a human donor with non-small cell lung cancer who had stable disease on radiotherapy plus ipilimumab. The source material was peripheral blood, sampled from a patient treated with radiotherapy plus ipilimumab. The chain uses TRBV5-1 and TRBJ2-5, with 8 bases fitting TRBD1. CDR3 in DNA: TGCGCCAGCAGCTTGGCCGTGGCAGGGGGCGTGGAGACCCAGTACTTC. It encodes CASSLAVAGGVETQYF.